What follows are 17 T cell receptor beta chains derived from one specimen sequenced in a study of T-cell reconstitution after alpha-beta-depleted transplantation in children. During its preparation, the TCRbeta library received unique molecular identifiers. TCRdb processed the PCR reads anew with MiXCR; each CDR3 protein has one entry. Here the sample spans some 340,000 distinct CDR3 sequences, around 10% being singletons. Material: PBMCs from the stem cell graft donor, obtained from the stem cell graft. Every receptor here comes from a human donor who donated a stem cell graft to a child with acute lymphoblastic leukemia.

This chain joins TRBV5-1 and TRBJ1-1; weak D call: TRBD1 (6 bases). CDR3 length: 12 residues. Trimming pared 0 bases from V and 11 bases from J, leaving 11 bases between. CDR1 and CDR2 (germline): SGHRS, YFSETQ. In DNA, the CDR3 is TGCGCCAGCAGCTTGGGGGGCCAGGGGGCTTTCTTT. Its translation is CASSLGGQGAFF.

Only a few counts were recorded for this clonotype. The chain links TRBV7-9 to TRBJ1-1; 8 positions agree with TRBD1. After removal of 5 bases from V and 2 bases from J, the junction contained 10 bases not matched to a gene. From germline, CDR1 is SEHNR and CDR2 FQNEAQ (reference sequence). This CDR3 has 16 residues. DNA for the CDR3: TGTGCCAGCAGCCCCGCTGGGACAGGTCCAAACACTGAAGCTTTCTTT. Residues: CASSPAGTGPNTEAFF.

The sample holds many counts of this clonotype. The chain employs TRBV7-9 and TRBJ2-7; D unclear. The CDR3 runs to 12 residues. V was cut by 1 base and J by 1 base, with 2 bases left in between. Per germline, CDR1 SEHNR and CDR2 FQNEAQ (reference sequence). The CDR3 bases are TGTGCCAGCAGCTTAGGGTCCTACGAGCAGTACTTC. It codes for CASSLGSYEQYF.

In this sample, this clonotype turned up a few times. The chain joins TRBV7-9 to TRBJ1-3; no clear D. This CDR3 region has 16 residues. The germline V gene has CDR1 SEHNR and CDR2 FQNEAQ (reference sequence). Deletions cut 1 base from V and 2 bases from J, with 12 bases between. The CDR3 bases are TGTGCCAGCAGCTTAGGGGCGGGCCCTCCTGGAAACACCATATATTTT. Translated, it gives CASSLGAGPPGNTIYF.

This clonotype showed up just a few times. The J gene is TRBJ2-1, the V gene TRBV20-1; 10 nucleotides agree with TRBD1. CDR3 length: 14 amino acids. J was trimmed by 4 bases and V by 4 bases; bases with no gene match: 4. The V gene's germline CDR1 is DFQATT and CDR2 SNEGSKA (reference sequence). CDR3 DNA: TGCAGTGCTACGGGACAGGGGAGATACAATGAGCAGTTCTTC. Its protein is CSATGQGRYNEQFF.

This clonotype was observed a handful of times. The rearrangement uses TRBV7-9 and TRBJ2-5; 7 nucleotides align to TRBD1. The germline gives CDR1 SEHNR, CDR2 FQNEAQ (reference sequence). This CDR3 is 14 amino acids long. V lost 5 bases to trimming and J lost 2 bases; unmatched junction nucleotides: 5. Here the CDR3 DNA reads TGTGCCAGCAGCCGGGACAGCCATCAAGAGACCCAGTACTTC. As protein: CASSRDSHQETQYF.

This clonotype was recorded a few times. The chain joins TRBV6-1 to TRBJ1-2, with 7 bases matching TRBD1. CDR3 length: 15 amino acids. Trimming took 6 bases from V and 0 from J; bases not matched to a gene: 7. Germline CDR1 is MNHNS and CDR2 is SASEGT. CDR3 loop: CASSLRTGANYGYTF. The CDR3 DNA reads TGTGCCAGCAGCCTGAGGACAGGAGCTAACTATGGCTACACCTTC.

This clonotype was detected ten times or more. V is TRBV7-9 and J is TRBJ1-1; maybe TRBD1 (5 bases). There are 14 residues in the CDR3. V was clipped by 5 bases and J by 1 base, with 11 bases between them. The germline V gene encodes CDR1 SEHNR and CDR2 FQNEAQ (reference sequence). CDR3 protein: CASSRPRENTEAFF. CDR3 sequence (DNA): TGTGCCAGCAGCCGGCCCAGGGAGAACACTGAAGCTTTCTTT. Looking up the rest from reference TRBV7-9 and TRBJ1-1 gives the full variable domain: DTGVSQNPRHKITKRGQNVTFRCDPISEHNRLYWYRQTLGQGPEFLTYFQNEAQLEKSRLLSDRFSAERPKGSFSTLEIQRTEQGDSAMYLCASSRPRENTEAFFGQGTRLTVV.

This clonotype was seen a handful of times. The V and J genes are TRBV12-3 or TRBV12-4 and TRBJ2-1; perhaps D is TRBD1 or TRBD2 (6 bases each). Trimming took off 6 bases at V and 6 bases at J, with 15 bases between the two ends. This CDR3 comprises 14 residues. This chain's CDR3 is CASSPGEDSNEQFF. The CDR3 DNA reads as TGTGCCAGCAGCCCGGGAGAGGACAGCAATGAGCAGTTCTTC.

This clonotype was counted between two and nine times. The chain recombines TRBV7-9 with TRBJ1-5; possible D gene TRBD1, 5 bases. Deletions cut 0 bases from V and 2 bases from J, with 14 bases between. Germline CDR1 and CDR2: SEHNR and FQNEAQ (reference sequence). CDR3 length: 17 amino acids. The CDR3 is CASSLAPWGVGNQPQHF. In nucleotides, the CDR3 is TGTGCCAGCAGCTTAGCCCCGTGGGGGGTTGGCAATCAGCCCCAGCATTTT.

V gene TRBV6-5 combines with J gene TRBJ1-2, with 9 bases matching TRBD1. Germline trimming cut 6 bases from V and 4 bases from J; bases unmatched to any gene: 18. CDR1 and CDR2 (germline): MNHEY, SVGAGI. The CDR3 contains 18 residues. The CDR3 sequence is CASSLFRRDRVYSYGYTF. CDR3 DNA sequence: TGTGCCAGCAGCCTATTCCGAAGGGACAGGGTTTACAGCTATGGCTACACCTTC.

This chain joins TRBV9 and TRBJ2-3, with D maybe TRBD1 (6 bases). Germline assignment: CDR1 SGDLS and CDR2 YYNGEE. Between the trimmed V and J ends, which lost 0 bases and 2 bases, there was a span of 19 bases. The CDR3 contains 18 residues. CDR3 residues: CASSVEGPDRFLTDTQYF. The DNA for the CDR3 is TGTGCCAGCAGCGTAGAGGGGCCCGACAGGTTCCTCACAGATACGCAGTATTTT.

This clonotype was counted ten times or more. The rearrangement links TRBV27 to TRBJ2-7; perhaps TRBD1 as D (5 bases). The CDR3 totals 14 residues. V lost 3 bases and J 6 bases, leaving 15 bases between the germline ends. Germline V gives CDR1 MNHEY, CDR2 SMNVEV (reference sequence). CDR3 nucleotides: TGTGCCAGCAGTTTCTTTCAGGGTATAGGCGAGCAGTACTTC. Its protein product is CASSFFQGIGEQYF.

CDR3: CASSQETSNNEQFF. The CDR3 bases are TGTGCCAGCAGCCAAGAGACAAGTAACAATGAGCAGTTCTTC. V usage is TRBV3-1 and J usage is TRBJ2-1; D ambiguous. The CDR3 sequence is 14 residues long. V gave up 0 bases and J gave up 5 bases, with 8 bases separating them. Germline CDR1 LGHDT, CDR2 YNNKEL (reference sequence).

This clonotype was counted ten times or more. The chain carries TRBV12-3 or TRBV12-4 and TRBJ2-2, with 8 bases lining up with TRBD2. The CDR3 sequence is 15 residues long. Germline trimming cut 3 bases from V and 6 bases from J; bases unmatched to any gene: 6. The CDR3 loop reads CASSFRGGLAGELFF. The CDR3 DNA reads TGTGCCAGCAGTTTTCGGGGGGGCCTTGCCGGGGAGCTGTTTTTT.

CDR3 sequence reads: CASSFDTLGFYGYTF. The CDR3 DNA reads TGTGCCAGCAGCTTTGACACATTGGGCTTCTATGGCTACACCTTC. The chain is built from TRBV7-8 and TRBJ1-2; no firm D call. Trimming shortened V by 3 bases and J by 4 bases, and 15 bases separated the two germline ends. Looked up from germline, CDR1 is SGHVS and CDR2 is FQNEAQ. There are 15 residues in the CDR3.

This clonotype was counted a few times. The chain joins TRBV5-1 to TRBJ2-2; D gene unclear. The ends were cut back, 0 bases at V and 0 bases at J, with 6 bases in the middle. The CDR3 contains 15 residues. Germline V lookup: CDR1 SGHRS, CDR2 YFSETQ. The CDR3 sequence is CASSLDTANTGELFF. CDR3 DNA sequence: TGCGCCAGCAGCTTGGATACAGCGAACACCGGGGAGCTGTTTTTT.